One and the same sample provided the 4 T cell receptor beta chains below, sequenced in a study of cytomegalovirus exposure and HLA in healthy donors. Libraries were prepared by immunoSEQ multiplex PCR; TCRdb keeps only in-frame clonotypes and omits some of them. The sample consists of some 240,000 clones, approximately 87% of them appearing once. Sequences were obtained from PBMCs. The origin of the receptors is a woman aged 18-35 years in good health and CMV-seronegative.

The chain uses TRBV5-1 and TRBJ1-2; the match to TRBD1 covers 10 bases. Looked up from germline, CDR1 is SGHRS and CDR2 is YFSETQ. Trimming at V came to 4 bases and at J to 8 bases, leaving 8 bases not matched to a gene. The CDR3 totals 14 residues. CDR3 protein: CASSPGTGAGGYTF. The CDR3 nucleotides read TGCGCCAGCAGCCCCGGGACAGGGGCCGGCGGCTACACCTTC.

The chain links TRBV27 to TRBJ2-7; TRBD1 agrees at 7 bases. The germline V gene encodes CDR1 MNHEY and CDR2 SMNVEV (reference sequence). V trimming: 0 bases; J trimming: 4 bases; junction bases outside the gene matches: 12. The CDR3 sequence is 17 residues long. CDR3 coding DNA: TGTGCCAGCAGTTTATCGAGGGGGCTCCACACCCTTTACGAGCAGTACTTC. Its translation is CASSLSRGLHTLYEQYF.

This chain links TRBV11-2 with TRBJ2-3; D is ambiguous. Trimming shortened V by 6 bases and J by 5 bases, and 9 bases separated the two germline ends. Germline lookup yields CDR1 SGHAT and CDR2 FQNNGV. CDR3 size: 12 residues. CDR3 in amino acids: CASSSDIDTQYF. The CDR3 DNA sequence: TGTGCCAGCAGTTCAGACATAGATACGCAGTATTTT.

This clone was seen only once. The rearrangement joins TRBV5-1 to TRBJ1-1; no definite D call. CDR1 SGHRS and CDR2 YFSETQ come from the germline V gene. The V gene lost 7 bases and the J gene lost 6 bases, with 13 bases spanning the gap. The CDR3 sequence is 12 residues long. The CDR3 reads CASHSDRAEAFF. DNA for the CDR3: TGCGCCAGCCATAGCGACCGCGCTGAAGCTTTCTTT.